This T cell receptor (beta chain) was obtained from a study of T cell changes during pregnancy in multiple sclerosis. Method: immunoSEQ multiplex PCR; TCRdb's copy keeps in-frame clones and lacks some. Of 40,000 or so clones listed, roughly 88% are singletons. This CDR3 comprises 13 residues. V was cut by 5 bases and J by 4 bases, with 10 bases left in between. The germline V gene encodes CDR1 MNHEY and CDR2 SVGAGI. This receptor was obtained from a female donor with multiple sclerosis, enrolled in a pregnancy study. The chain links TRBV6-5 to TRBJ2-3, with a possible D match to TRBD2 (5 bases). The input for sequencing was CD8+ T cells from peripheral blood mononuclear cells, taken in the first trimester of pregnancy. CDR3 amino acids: CASSGSSADTQYF. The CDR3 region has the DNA TGTGCCAGCAGTGGGAGTTCGGCAGATACGCAGTATTTT.